This is a list of T cell receptor beta chains from one sample in a study of blood T cells in healthy people across ages. Via MiXCR, TCRdb re-called the 5' RACE reads, giving one row per CDR3 protein. The profile shows 600,000 to 900,000 distinct CDR3 sequences, roughly 24% of them singletons. The data also belong to a second study, concerning T cells of mothers and their children.

The sequenced material came from blood. All receptors derive from a boy younger than 18 in good health. Both conserved end residues are part of each CDR3. D genes are given only for firm matches. Clone sizes are given selectively: once, few, many, or a class where the clone is expanded.

>TRBV4-2|-|TRBJ2-2|few
TGTGCCAGCAGCCAAGAGACGGGGGCCACCGGGGAGCTGTTTTTT
CASSQETGATGELFF
>TRBV12-5|-|TRBJ2-1|-
TGTGCTAGTGGTCCCGAGACAGGTCCTTACAATGAGCAGTTCTTC
CASGPETGPYNEQFF
>TRBV21-1|-|TRBJ2-7|few
TGTGCCAGGGGACGGAACTCCTACGAGCAGTACTTC
CARGRNSYEQYF
>TRBV7-2|-|TRBJ1-6|-
TGTGCCAGCAGCCAATACAGGGCCGACTATAATTCACCCCTCCACTTT
CASSQYRADYNSPLHF
>TRBV15|-|TRBJ1-2|-
TGTGCCACCAGCAGAGAAGGACAGAGCAATGGCTACACCTTC
CATSREGQSNGYTF
>TRBV29-1|-|TRBJ2-3|-
TGCAGCGTTGAGCCCGTTAGCGTTGGGGTGGCAGATACGCAGTATTTT
CSVEPVSVGVADTQYF
>TRBV6-5|-|TRBJ2-7|few
TGTGCCAGCAGTTACGAGCCGGGCATCTTCTACGAGCAGTACTTC
CASSYEPGIFYEQYF
>TRBV4-3|-|TRBJ2-5|few
TGCGCCAGCAGCCAAGGGGCGGAGGCTCAGACCCAGTACTTC
CASSQGAEAQTQYF
>TRBV3-1|-|TRBJ2-1|-
TGTGCCAGCAGCCTACAACTGGAGCAGTTCTTC
CASSLQLEQFF
>TRBV5-1|TRBD2|TRBJ2-3|few
TGCGCCAGCGCCCAGGACGGGGGGGCCTCACCGACGCAGTATTTT
CASAQDGGASPTQYF
>TRBV10-3|-|TRBJ1-1|-
TGTGCCATCAGTGTGATGCAAGGGGGTAGCACTGAAGCTTTCTTT
CAISVMQGGSTEAFF
>TRBV3-1|-|TRBJ2-6|-
TGTGCCAGCAGCCCACAGGGCTCTGGGGCCAACGTCCCGACTTTC
CASSPQGSGANVPTF
>TRBV6-2/TRBV6-3|-|TRBJ2-1|-
TGTGCCAGCAGTTCCGTCGGTGAGCAGTTCTTC
CASSSVGEQFF
>TRBV9|TRBD2|TRBJ2-7|-
TGTGCCAGCAGCGTAGATAGCGGGGGTAGCTCCTACGAGCAGTACTTC
CASSVDSGGSSYEQYF
>TRBV29-1|-|TRBJ2-5|-
TGCAGCGTTTTTCAACAGGAGCAAGAGACCCAGTACTTC
CSVFQQEQETQYF
>TRBV10-3|TRBD1|TRBJ2-5|-
TGTGCCATCAGTGAGTTCGGGACAGGGGAGACCCAGTACTTC
CAISEFGTGETQYF
>TRBV5-1|TRBD1|TRBJ1-4|few
TGCGCCAGCAGCCTGGGGGACAGGGAGGGAGAAAAACTGTTTTTT
CASSLGDREGEKLFF
>TRBV28|TRBD2|TRBJ2-1|few
TGTGCCAGCAGTTTATTCAGCGGGGCCGGCAATGAGCAGTTCTTC
CASSLFSGAGNEQFF
>TRBV20-1|TRBD1|TRBJ2-1|-
TGCAGTGCTAGACCACGACAGGGACGAAATGAGCAGTTCTTC
CSARPRQGRNEQFF
>TRBV7-4|-|TRBJ1-2|once
TGTGCCAGCAGCCTGCCGGGGGCCGTTGGTGGGAACTATGGCTACACCTTC
CASSLPGAVGGNYGYTF
>TRBV18|-|TRBJ1-1|many
TGTGCCAGCTCACCGGGACGACTTAACACTGAAGCTTTCTTT
CASSPGRLNTEAFF
>TRBV7-3|TRBD1|TRBJ1-2|few
TGTGCCAGCAGCCAACACCCGGGACAGGGGGTCCTTAACTATGGCTACACCTTC
CASSQHPGQGVLNYGYTF